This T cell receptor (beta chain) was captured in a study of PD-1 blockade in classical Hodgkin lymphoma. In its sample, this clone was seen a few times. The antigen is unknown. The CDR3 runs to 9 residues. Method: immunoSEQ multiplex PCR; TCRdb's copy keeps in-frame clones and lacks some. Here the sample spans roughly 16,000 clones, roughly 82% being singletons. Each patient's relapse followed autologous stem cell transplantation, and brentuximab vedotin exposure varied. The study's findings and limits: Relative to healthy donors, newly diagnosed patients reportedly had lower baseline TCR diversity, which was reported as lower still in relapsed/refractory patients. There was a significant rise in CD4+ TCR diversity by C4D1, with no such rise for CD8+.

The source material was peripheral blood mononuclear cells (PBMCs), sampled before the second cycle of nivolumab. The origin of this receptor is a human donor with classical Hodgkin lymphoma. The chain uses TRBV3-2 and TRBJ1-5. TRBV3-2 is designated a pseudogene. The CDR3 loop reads CASNQPQHF. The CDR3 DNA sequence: TGTGCCAGCAATCAGCCCCAGCATTTT.